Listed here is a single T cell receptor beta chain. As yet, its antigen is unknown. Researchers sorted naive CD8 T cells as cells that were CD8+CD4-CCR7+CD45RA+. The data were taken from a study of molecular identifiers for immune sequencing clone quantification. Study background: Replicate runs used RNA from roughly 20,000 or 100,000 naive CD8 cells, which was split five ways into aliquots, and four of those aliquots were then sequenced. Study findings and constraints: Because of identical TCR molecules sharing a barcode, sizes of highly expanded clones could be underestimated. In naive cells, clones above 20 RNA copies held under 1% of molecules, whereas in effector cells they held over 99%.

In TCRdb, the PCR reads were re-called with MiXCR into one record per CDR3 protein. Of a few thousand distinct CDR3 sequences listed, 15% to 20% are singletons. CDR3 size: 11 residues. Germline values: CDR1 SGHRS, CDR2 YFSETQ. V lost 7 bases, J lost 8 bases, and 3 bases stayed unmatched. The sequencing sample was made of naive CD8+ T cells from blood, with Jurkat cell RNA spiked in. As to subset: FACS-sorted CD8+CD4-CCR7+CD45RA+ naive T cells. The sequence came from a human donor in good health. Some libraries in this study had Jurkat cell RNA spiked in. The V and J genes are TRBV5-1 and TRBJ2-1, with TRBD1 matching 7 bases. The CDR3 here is CASYRGDEQFF. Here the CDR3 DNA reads TGCGCCAGCTACAGGGGCGATGAGCAGTTCTTC.